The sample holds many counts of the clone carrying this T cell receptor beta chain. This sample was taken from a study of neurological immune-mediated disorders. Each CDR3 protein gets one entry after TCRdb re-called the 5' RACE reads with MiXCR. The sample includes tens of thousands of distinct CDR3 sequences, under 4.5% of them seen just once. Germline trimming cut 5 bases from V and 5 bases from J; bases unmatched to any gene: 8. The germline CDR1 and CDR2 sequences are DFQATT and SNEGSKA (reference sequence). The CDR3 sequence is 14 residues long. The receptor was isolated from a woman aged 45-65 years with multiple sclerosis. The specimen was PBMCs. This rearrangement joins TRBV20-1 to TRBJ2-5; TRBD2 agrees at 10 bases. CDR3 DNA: TGCAGTGCTGGCCAAGCGGGGGGGGCGGAGACCCAGTACTTC. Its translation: CSAGQAGGAETQYF.